Listed below are T cell receptor beta chains from one sample, sequenced in a study of T cell responses to AZD1222 COVID-19 vaccine. Profiling relied on immunoSEQ multiplex PCR, and the TCRdb table lists in-frame clones only, not all of them. The sample records 69,000 or so clones, more than 70% being singletons. The sample consisted of peripheral blood, taken 28 days after the second dose of the MenACWY control vaccine. Receptor source: an adult who received the MenACWY meningococcal vaccine as a control. Each CDR3 is given with its conserved first and last residue. D genes are given only for firm matches. For some rows the clone size is stated as once, few or many, or as a class when expanded; others skip it.

D gene	clone size	CDR3 length	J gene	V gene	CDR3 DNA	CDR3 protein
.	.	13	TRBJ1-1	TRBV30	TGTGCCTTGGAGGGGCAGACAAACACTGAAGCTTTCTTT	CALEGQTNTEAFF
.	.	14	TRBJ2-6	TRBV19	TGTGCCAGTAGTATACAGGGTGGGGCCAACGTCCTGACTTTC	CASSIQGGANVLTF
TRBD1	once	16	TRBJ1-2	TRBV4-3	TGCGCCAGCAGCCAAGATATGGGACAGGCTGCTTATGGCTACACCTTC	CASSQDMGQAAYGYTF
.	.	12	TRBJ1-2	TRBV19	TGTGCCAGTAGTTACAGGGCCTATGGCTACACCTTC	CASSYRAYGYTF
.	.	13	TRBJ1-1	TRBV4-3	TGCGCCAGCAGCCGCAGGGTGAACACTGAAGCTTTCTTT	CASSRRVNTEAFF
.	.	14	TRBJ2-7	TRBV28	TGTGCCAGCACCGCCTACAAAACCGCCTACGAGCAGTACTTC	CASTAYKTAYEQYF
.	.	15	TRBJ1-6	TRBV5-5	TGTGCCAGCAGCTTGGGTGGGGGTCAAGAGTCACCCCTCCACTTT	CASSLGGGQESPLHF
TRBD1	once	15	TRBJ2-7	TRBV6-2/TRBV6-3	TGTGCCAGCAGTTACTCCAGGGGGCTCCCTGGCGAGCAGTACTTC	CASSYSRGLPGEQYF
TRBD1	once	15	TRBJ2-1	TRBV28	TGTGCCAGCAGTCCTCTGACAGGGCGGTACAATGAGCAGTTCTTC	CASSPLTGRYNEQFF
.	.	13	TRBJ2-7	TRBV12-3/TRBV12-4	TGTGCCAGCACCCGCGGGGTGGGCTACGAGCAGTACTTC	CASTRGVGYEQYF
.	.	14	TRBJ1-3	TRBV27	TGTGCCAGCAGTCCCGGAACATCTGGAAACACCATATATTTT	CASSPGTSGNTIYF
.	.	17	TRBJ1-5	TRBV28	TGTGCCAGCACTCCGCCCATGGACTCCTTAGTGAATCAGCCCCAGCATTTT	CASTPPMDSLVNQPQHF
.	.	17	TRBJ1-2	TRBV21-1	TGTGCCAGCAGCAAAGGATTACAGGGCTTTGGAATCTATGGCTACACCTTC	CASSKGLQGFGIYGYTF
.	.	12	TRBJ2-7	TRBV19	TGTGCCAGTAGTGGGGACCGGTACGAGCAGTACTTC	CASSGDRYEQYF
.	.	12	TRBJ1-5	TRBV18	TGTGCCAGCCGGAATAGCAATCAGCCCCAGCATTTT	CASRNSNQPQHF
.	.	14	TRBJ2-5	TRBV5-4	TGTGCCAGCAGGCGCGACTATGGGGCGGAGACCCAGTACTTC	CASRRDYGAETQYF
.	.	13	TRBJ2-1	TRBV24-1	TGTGCCACCAGTGTGGAGGGGGCCAATGAGCAGTTCTTC	CATSVEGANEQFF
TRBD2	.	15	TRBJ2-7	TRBV11-3	TGTGCCAGCAGCCTCTTAGCGGGAGGGCCGGGGGAGCAGTACTTC	CASSLLAGGPGEQYF
TRBD1	once	18	TRBJ2-7	TRBV28	TGTGCCAGCAGTCCGCCAACCTCCGACAGGGGATCTTTCTACGAGCAGTACTTC	CASSPPTSDRGSFYEQYF
.	few	11	TRBJ2-7	TRBV3-1/TRBV3-2	TGTGCCAGCAGCCAAGACTACGAGCAGTACTTC	CASSQDYEQYF
TRBD1	.	13	TRBJ1-1	TRBV28	TGTGCCAGCATGGGACAGGGGACTAGGGGGGCTTTCTTT	CASMGQGTRGAFF
.	once	13	TRBJ1-2	TRBV9	TGTGCCAGCAGCGTCCAGCCCGGAGGAGACTACACCTTC	CASSVQPGGDYTF
TRBD2	.	16	TRBJ2-3	TRBV10-1	TGCGCCAGCAGTCCAAGAGTGAGCGGGGTTGCAGATACGCAGTATTTT	CASSPRVSGVADTQYF
.	few	12	TRBJ2-1	TRBV10-3	TGTGCCATCAGTATAACCGACAGGGAGCAGTTCTTC	CAISITDREQFF
.	.	14	TRBJ1-1	TRBV19	TGTGCCAGTAGTATAGATGGGAGGGGAACTGAAGCTTTCTTT	CASSIDGRGTEAFF
.	.	16	TRBJ2-5	TRBV3-1/TRBV3-2	TGTGCCAGCAGCCCAGGGGGGGAAGCCCAGGCAGAGACCCAGTACTTC	CASSPGGEAQAETQYF
.	.	13	TRBJ2-7	TRBV6-2/TRBV6-3	TGTGCCAGCAGTTACGTAGGGAGCTACGAGCAGTACTTC	CASSYVGSYEQYF
.	.	14	TRBJ2-3	TRBV4-1	TGCGCCAGCAGCCAAGAGGGACGGGCAGATACGCAGTATTTT	CASSQEGRADTQYF
.	.	16	TRBJ2-1	TRBV19	TGTGCCAGTAGTTCCCAGGGACGTTTGTCCTACAATGAGCAGTTCTTC	CASSSQGRLSYNEQFF
TRBD2	.	16	TRBJ2-7	TRBV3-1/TRBV3-2	TGTGCCAGCAGCCATAGTTTAGCGGGGGCTGCTTACGAGCAGTACTTC	CASSHSLAGAAYEQYF
TRBD2	.	18	TRBJ2-1	TRBV3-1/TRBV3-2	TGTGCCAGCAGCCCACTAGCGGGGGGCATGAGCTCCTACAATGAGCAGTTCTTC	CASSPLAGGMSSYNEQFF
TRBD1	.	14	TRBJ2-1	TRBV11-3	TGTGCCAGCAGCCCCAGGACAGGGGTAAATGAGCAGTTCTTC	CASSPRTGVNEQFF
.	once	12	TRBJ2-7	TRBV12-3/TRBV12-4	TGTGCCAGCAGTTTTACCGTATACGAGCAGTACTTC	CASSFTVYEQYF
.	.	13	TRBJ1-1	TRBV28	TGTGCCAGCAGTTTATGGATGAACACTGAAGCTTTCTTT	CASSLWMNTEAFF